A selection of T cell receptor beta chains follows, all from one sample in a study of CD8+CD57+ T cells in acquired aplastic anemia. TCRdb re-called the reads through MiXCR, storing one row per CDR3 protein. The sample lists around 79,000 distinct CDR3 sequences, about three quarters seen once, with approximately 80% in the top ten. The sample was sorted CD4+, CD8+, or CD8+CD57+ T cells (not recorded which) from PBMCs. All receptors come from a human donor with aplastic anemia. Each CDR3 is given without its conserved first and last residue. Rows may omit the clone size; those that give it use once, few, many or a size class.

v_call	j_call	clone_size	cdr3_aa
TRBV20-1	TRBJ2-3	-	SALLPSGVADTQY
TRBV24-1	TRBJ2-7	many	ATSDGDLYEQY
TRBV7-3	TRBJ2-3	-	ASSLGVTDTQY
TRBV10-3	TRBJ2-5	-	AISERRTGTQETQY
TRBV6-2/TRBV6-3	TRBJ2-5	-	ASSYLEETQY
TRBV24-1	TRBJ1-2	-	ATSERGIDGYT
TRBV20-1	TRBJ1-1	few	SARVKANTEAF
TRBV2	TRBJ1-5	-	ASSGRQGLNQPQH
TRBV10-1	TRBJ2-7	few	ASSEGGPYEQY
TRBV6-5	TRBJ1-1	-	ASSSGPNPEAF
TRBV7-8	TRBJ2-7	-	ASSFTSYEQY
TRBV25-1	TRBJ1-4	-	ASSEKEKLF
TRBV7-8	TRBJ1-2	-	ASSSRKLNYGYT
TRBV24-1	TRBJ1-1	-	ATSDRNTEAF
TRBV29-1	TRBJ2-7	few	SVEVQGREQY
TRBV7-9	TRBJ1-6	-	ASSLSTSPLH
TRBV20-1	TRBJ2-5	-	SAWAGTSAPQETQY
TRBV29-1	TRBJ2-7	-	SVEGTTSGDIYEQY
TRBV29-1	TRBJ2-2	-	SVVTGGRTGELF
TRBV29-1	TRBJ2-3	-	SVELYTDTQY
TRBV29-1	TRBJ1-5	-	RDWDRLYQPQH
TRBV25-1	TRBJ2-5	once	ASSVLSGGQETQY
TRBV20-1	TRBJ2-1	-	SASGRADNEQF
TRBV7-3	TRBJ2-7	few	ASRYRGDEQY
TRBV9	TRBJ2-6	many	ASSGSGTGPAGANVLT
TRBV2	TRBJ1-2	many	ASSVDGYT